This TCR beta chain was profiled in a study of Ad26.COV2.S vaccination and SARS-CoV-2 variants. Study as a whole: Into the muscle, Ad26.COV2.S was dosed once or twice, 56 days apart. Study-level findings and limits: Vaccine and placebo recipients had comparable breadth of non-spike TCRs.

A note on this clone: Its antigen remains unidentified.

TCRdb keeps only in-frame clones here, not all; method: immunoSEQ multiplex PCR. The sample lists roughly 700,000 clones, roughly nine tenths occurring once. Stated treatment: roughly 18 received Ad26.COV2.S at low or high dose, single or two shots; roughly five received placebo; per-sample allocation not given. All samples were drawn on day 63, counting from the first vaccine or placebo injection. Ad26 vector vaccine expressed Wuhan-strain SARS-CoV-2 spike. The sequence was obtained from a person aged 18 to 59 who received the Ad26.COV2.S COVID-19 vaccine or a placebo. The starting material was peripheral blood, obtained in a trial of Ad26.COV2.S vaccine versus placebo.

The CDR3 sequence: CASSLQWDNEQFF. The CDR3 DNA is TGTGCCAGTAGCCTACAGTGGGACAATGAGCAGTTCTTC. V gene TRBV19 combines with J gene TRBJ2-1, with D hard to call. CDR1 and CDR2 (germline): LNHDA, SQIVND (reference sequence). Trimming shortened V by 6 bases and J by 5 bases, and 11 bases separated the two germline ends. The CDR3 consists of 13 residues. Drawing the rest from reference TRBV19 and TRBJ2-1, the complete variable domain is DGGITQSPKYLFRKEGQNVTLSCEQNLNHDAMYWYRQDPGQGLRLIYYSQIVNDFQKGDIAEGYSVSREKKESFPLTVTSAQKNPTAFYLCASSLQWDNEQFFGPGTRLTVL.